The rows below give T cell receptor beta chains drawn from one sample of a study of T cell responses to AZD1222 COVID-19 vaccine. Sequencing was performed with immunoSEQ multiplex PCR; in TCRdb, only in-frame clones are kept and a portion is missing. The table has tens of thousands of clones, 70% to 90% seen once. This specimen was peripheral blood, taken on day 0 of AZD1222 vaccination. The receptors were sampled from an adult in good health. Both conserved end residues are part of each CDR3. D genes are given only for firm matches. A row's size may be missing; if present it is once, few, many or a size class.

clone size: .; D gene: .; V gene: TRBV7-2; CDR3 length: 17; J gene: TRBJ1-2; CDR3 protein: CASSLGYRDIENYGYTF; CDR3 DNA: TGTGCCAGCAGCTTAGGGTACCGGGACATTGAAAACTATGGCTACACCTTC
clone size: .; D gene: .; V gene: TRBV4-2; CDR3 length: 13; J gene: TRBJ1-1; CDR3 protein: CASSLGQNTEAFF; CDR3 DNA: TGTGCCAGCAGCCTGGGACAAAACACTGAAGCTTTCTTT
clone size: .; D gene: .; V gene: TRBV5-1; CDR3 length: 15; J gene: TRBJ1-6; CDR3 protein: CASSFSSSYNSPLHF; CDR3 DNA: TGCGCCAGCAGCTTCTCAAGCTCCTATAATTCACCCCTCCACTTT
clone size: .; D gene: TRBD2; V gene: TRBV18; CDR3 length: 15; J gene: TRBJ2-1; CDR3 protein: CASSASRGVGNEQFF; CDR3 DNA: TGTGCCAGCTCGGCCTCCCGGGGGGTGGGCAATGAGCAGTTCTTC
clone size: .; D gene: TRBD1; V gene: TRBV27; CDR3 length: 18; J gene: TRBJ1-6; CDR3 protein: CASSLSRPRQGVNSPLHF; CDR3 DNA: TGTGCCAGCAGTTTATCGAGACCCCGACAGGGGGTTAATTCACCCCTCCACTTT
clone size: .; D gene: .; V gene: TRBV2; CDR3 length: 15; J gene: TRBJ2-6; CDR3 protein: CASSGGQGGANVLTF; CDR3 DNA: TGTGCCAGCAGTGGGGGACAAGGTGGGGCCAACGTCCTGACTTTC
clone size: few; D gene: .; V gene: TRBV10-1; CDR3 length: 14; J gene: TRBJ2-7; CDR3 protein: CASSATGGFGEQYF; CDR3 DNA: TGCGCCAGCAGTGCGACCGGAGGGTTCGGCGAGCAGTACTTC
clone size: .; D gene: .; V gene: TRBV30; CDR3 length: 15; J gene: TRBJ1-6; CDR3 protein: CAWRPQGFGNSPLHF; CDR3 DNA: TGTGCCTGGAGACCGCAGGGGTTCGGGAATTCACCCCTCCACTTT
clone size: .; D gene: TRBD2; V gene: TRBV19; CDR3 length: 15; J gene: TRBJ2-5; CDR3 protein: CASSAGTTSAETQYF; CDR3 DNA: TGTGCCAGTAGCGCCGGGACTACATCCGCAGAGACCCAGTACTTC
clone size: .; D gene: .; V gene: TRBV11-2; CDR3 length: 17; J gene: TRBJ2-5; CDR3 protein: CASSFGASYLGGETQYF; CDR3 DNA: TGTGCCAGCAGCTTCGGGGCTAGTTACTTGGGTGGAGAGACCCAGTACTTC
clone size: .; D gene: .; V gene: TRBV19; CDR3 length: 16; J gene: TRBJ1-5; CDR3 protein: CASSRSETFSNQPQHF; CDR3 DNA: TGTGCCAGTAGCCGATCGGAGACATTTAGCAATCAGCCCCAGCATTTT
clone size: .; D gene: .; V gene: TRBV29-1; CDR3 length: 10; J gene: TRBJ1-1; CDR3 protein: CSASDREAFF; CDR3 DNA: TGCAGCGCCTCGGACCGTGAAGCTTTCTTT
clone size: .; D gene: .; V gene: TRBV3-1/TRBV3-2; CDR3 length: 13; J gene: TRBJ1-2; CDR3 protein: CASSQARNYGYTF; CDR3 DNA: TGTGCCAGCAGCCAAGCCCGTAACTATGGCTACACCTTC
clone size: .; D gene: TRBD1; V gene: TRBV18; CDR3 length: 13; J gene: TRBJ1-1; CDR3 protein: CASSPGTETEAFF; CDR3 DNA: TGTGCCAGCTCCCCCGGGACAGAGACTGAAGCTTTCTTT
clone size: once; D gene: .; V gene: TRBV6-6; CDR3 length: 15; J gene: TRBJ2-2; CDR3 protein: CASSIPGANTGELFF; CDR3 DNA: TGTGCCAGCAGCATACCAGGTGCGAACACCGGGGAGCTGTTTTTT
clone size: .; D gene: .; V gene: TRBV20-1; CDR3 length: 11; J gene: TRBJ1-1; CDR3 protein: CSASHPGEAFF; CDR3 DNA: TGCAGTGCTAGTCACCCTGGAGAAGCTTTCTTT
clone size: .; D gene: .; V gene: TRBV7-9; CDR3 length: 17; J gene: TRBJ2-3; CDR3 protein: CASSLRGGDPRTDTQYF; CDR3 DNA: TGTGCCAGCAGCTTAAGGGGCGGGGACCCTCGAACGGATACGCAGTATTTT
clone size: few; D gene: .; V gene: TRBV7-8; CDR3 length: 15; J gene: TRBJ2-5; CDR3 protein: CASSYLWGALETQYF; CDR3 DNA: TGTGCCAGCAGCTACTTGTGGGGGGCCTTGGAGACCCAGTACTTC
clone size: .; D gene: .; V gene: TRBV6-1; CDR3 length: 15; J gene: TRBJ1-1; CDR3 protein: CASSEGVAWTTEAFF; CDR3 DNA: TGTGCCAGCAGTGAAGGGGTGGCCTGGACCACTGAAGCTTTCTTT
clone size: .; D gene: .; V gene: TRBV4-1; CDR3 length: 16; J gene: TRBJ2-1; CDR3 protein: CASSQVNIVSYNEQFF; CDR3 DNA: TGCGCCAGCAGCCAAGTGAACATCGTTTCCTACAATGAGCAGTTCTTC
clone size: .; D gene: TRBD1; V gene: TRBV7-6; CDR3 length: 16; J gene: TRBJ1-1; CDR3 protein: CASSRTPTGVGTEAFF; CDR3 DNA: TGTGCCAGCAGCCGTACCCCGACAGGGGTGGGCACTGAAGCTTTCTTT
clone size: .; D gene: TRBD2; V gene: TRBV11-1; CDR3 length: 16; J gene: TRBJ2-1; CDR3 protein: CASSLALAGAYNEQFF; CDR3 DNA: TGTGCCAGCAGCTTAGCGCTAGCGGGGGCTTACAATGAGCAGTTCTTC
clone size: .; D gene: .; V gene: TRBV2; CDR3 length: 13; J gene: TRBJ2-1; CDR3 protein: CASSELVYNEQFF; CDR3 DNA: TGTGCCAGCAGTGAATTGGTGTACAATGAGCAGTTCTTC
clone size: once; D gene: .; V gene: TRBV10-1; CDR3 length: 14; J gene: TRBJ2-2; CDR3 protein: CASSRQSNTGELFF; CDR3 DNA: TGCGCCAGCAGTCGACAATCTAACACCGGGGAGCTGTTTTTT
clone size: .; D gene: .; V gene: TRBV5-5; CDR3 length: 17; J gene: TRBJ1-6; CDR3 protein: CASSFVTISSYNSPLHF; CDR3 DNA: TGTGCCAGCAGCTTCGTAACAATTAGCTCCTATAATTCACCCCTCCACTTT
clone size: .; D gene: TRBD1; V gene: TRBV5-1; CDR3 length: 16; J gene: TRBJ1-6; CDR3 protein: CASSLVSRGRNSPLHF; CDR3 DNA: TGCGCCAGCAGCTTGGTATCCAGGGGGCGAAATTCACCCCTCCACTTT
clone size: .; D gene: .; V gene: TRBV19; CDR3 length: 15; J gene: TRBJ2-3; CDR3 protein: CASTPVGGGTDTQYF; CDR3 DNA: TGTGCCAGTACCCCGGTTGGGGGCGGCACAGATACGCAGTATTTT
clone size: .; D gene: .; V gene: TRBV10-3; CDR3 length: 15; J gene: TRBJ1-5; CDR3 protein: CAISDYLGGNQPQHF; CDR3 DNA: TGTGCCATCAGTGACTACCTGGGAGGCAATCAGCCCCAGCATTTT
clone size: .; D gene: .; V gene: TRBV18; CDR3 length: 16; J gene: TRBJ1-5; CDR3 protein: CASSPEGGLSNQPQHF; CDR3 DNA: TGTGCCAGCTCACCAGAAGGAGGCCTTAGCAATCAGCCCCAGCATTTT
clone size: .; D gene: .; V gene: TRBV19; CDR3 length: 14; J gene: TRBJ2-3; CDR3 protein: CASSIGGPADTQYF; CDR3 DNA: TGTGCCAGTAGTATCGGGGGGCCCGCCGATACGCAGTATTTT
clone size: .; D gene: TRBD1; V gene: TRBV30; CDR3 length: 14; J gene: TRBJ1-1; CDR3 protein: CAWSVPGQGTEAFF; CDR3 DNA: TGTGCCTGGAGTGTACCAGGACAGGGCACTGAAGCTTTCTTT
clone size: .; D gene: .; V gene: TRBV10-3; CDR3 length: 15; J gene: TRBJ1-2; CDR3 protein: CAIRPSLGGPYGYTF; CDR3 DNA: TGTGCCATCAGACCCAGCCTAGGGGGGCCCTATGGCTACACCTTC
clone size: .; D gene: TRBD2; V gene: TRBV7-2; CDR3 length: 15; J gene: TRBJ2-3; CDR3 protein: CASSFTAGGGDTQYF; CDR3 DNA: TGTGCCAGCAGCTTCACGGCGGGGGGCGGAGATACGCAGTATTTT
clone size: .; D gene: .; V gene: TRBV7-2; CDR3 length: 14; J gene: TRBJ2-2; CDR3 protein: CASSLQGRDGELFF; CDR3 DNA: TGTGCCAGCAGCCTACAGGGGAGGGACGGGGAGCTGTTTTTT
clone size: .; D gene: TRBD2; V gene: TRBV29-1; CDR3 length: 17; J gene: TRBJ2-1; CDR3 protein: CSVQGLAGGLSYNEQFF; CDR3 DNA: TGCAGCGTGCAGGGACTAGCGGGGGGGCTCAGCTACAATGAGCAGTTCTTC